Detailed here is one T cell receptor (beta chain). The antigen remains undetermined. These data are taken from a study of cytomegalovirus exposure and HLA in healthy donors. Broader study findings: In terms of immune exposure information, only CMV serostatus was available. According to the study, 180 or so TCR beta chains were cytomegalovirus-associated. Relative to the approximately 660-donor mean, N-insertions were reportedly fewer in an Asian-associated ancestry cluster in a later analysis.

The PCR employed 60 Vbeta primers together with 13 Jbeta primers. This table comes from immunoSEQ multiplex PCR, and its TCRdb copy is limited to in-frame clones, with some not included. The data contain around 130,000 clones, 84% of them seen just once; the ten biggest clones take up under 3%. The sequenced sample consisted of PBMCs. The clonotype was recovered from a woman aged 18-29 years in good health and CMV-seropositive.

In DNA, the CDR3 is TGCGCCAGCAGCTTGGGGGAAGGGGGAAAGGGCTACACCTTC. This sequence encodes CASSLGEGGKGYTF. This chain links TRBV5-1 with TRBJ1-2; TRBD1 is a possible D gene (6 bases). Deletions cut 0 bases from V and 8 bases from J, with 14 bases between. The CDR3 has 14 residues. The germline CDR1 and CDR2 sequences are SGHRS and YFSETQ.